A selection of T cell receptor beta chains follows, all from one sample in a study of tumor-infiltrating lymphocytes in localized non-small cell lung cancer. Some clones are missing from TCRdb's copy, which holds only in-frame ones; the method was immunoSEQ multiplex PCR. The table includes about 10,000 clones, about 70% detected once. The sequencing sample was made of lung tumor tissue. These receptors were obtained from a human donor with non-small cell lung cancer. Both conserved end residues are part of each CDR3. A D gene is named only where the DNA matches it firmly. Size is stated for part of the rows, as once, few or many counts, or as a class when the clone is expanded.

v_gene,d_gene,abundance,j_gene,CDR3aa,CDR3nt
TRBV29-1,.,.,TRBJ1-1,CSVARTGEAFF,TGCAGCGTTGCCCGGACGGGTGAAGCTTTCTTT
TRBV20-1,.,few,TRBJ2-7,CSARDGRGQYF,TGCAGTGCTAGAGATGGAAGGGGGCAGTACTTC
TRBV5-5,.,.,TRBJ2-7,CASSWSSYEQYF,TGTGCCAGCAGTTGGAGCTCCTACGAGCAGTACTTC
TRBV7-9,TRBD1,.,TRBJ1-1,CASRPGQGVTEAFF,TGTGCCAGCAGACCTGGACAGGGGGTCACTGAAGCTTTCTTT
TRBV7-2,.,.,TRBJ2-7,CASSLVAGAGEQYF,TGTGCCAGCAGCTTAGTTGCGGGGGCTGGAGAGCAGTACTTC
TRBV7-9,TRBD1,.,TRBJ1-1,CASSRQGESFF,TGTGCCAGCAGCCGACAGGGAGAGTCTTTCTTT
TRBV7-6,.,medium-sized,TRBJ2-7,CASSPRPGPYEQYF,TGTGCCAGCAGCCCACGCCCCGGGCCTTACGAGCAGTACTTC
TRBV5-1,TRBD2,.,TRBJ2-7,CASSTGGGNYEQYF,TGCGCCAGCAGCACCGGCGGGGGGAACTACGAGCAGTACTTC
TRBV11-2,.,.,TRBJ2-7,CASSSASYEQYF,TGTGCCAGCAGTTCCGCTAGCTACGAGCAGTACTTC
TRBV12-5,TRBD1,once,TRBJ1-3,CASGEGQGAGNTIYF,TGTGCTAGTGGGGAAGGACAGGGCGCAGGAAACACCATATATTTT
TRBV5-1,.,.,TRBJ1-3,CASSLETPSGNTIYF,TGCGCCAGCAGCTTGGAGACGCCGTCGGGAAACACCATATATTTT
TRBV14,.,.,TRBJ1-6,CASSHLGASPLHF,TGTGCCAGCAGCCACCTGGGGGCTTCACCCCTCCACTTT
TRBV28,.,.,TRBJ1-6,CASSSASYNSPLHF,TGTGCCAGCAGTTCAGCCTCCTATAATTCACCCCTCCACTTT
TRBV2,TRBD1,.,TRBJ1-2,CASINDRGRGYTF,TGTGCCAGCATCAACGACAGGGGAAGGGGCTACACCTTC
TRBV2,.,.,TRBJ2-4,CASSEFGPAIMLAKNIQYF,TGTGCCAGCAGTGAATTCGGGCCAGCGATTATGCTAGCCAAAAACATTCAGTACTTC
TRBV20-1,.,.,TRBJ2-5,CSAGGTQYF,TGCAGTGCTGGAGGGACCCAGTACTTC
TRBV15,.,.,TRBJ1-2,CATREGPYYGYTF,TGTGCCACCAGGGAGGGGCCGTACTATGGCTACACCTTC
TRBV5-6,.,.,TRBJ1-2,CASSLQGSYGYTF,TGTGCCAGCAGCTTACAGGGTAGCTATGGCTACACCTTC
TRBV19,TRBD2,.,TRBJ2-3,CASSRTSGGLGTDTQYF,TGTGCCAGTAGTCGGACTAGCGGGGGCCTCGGCACAGATACGCAGTATTTT
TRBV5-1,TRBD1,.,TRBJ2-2,CASSEGTDPTGELFF,TGCGCCAGCAGCGAGGGGACAGACCCCACCGGGGAGCTGTTTTTT
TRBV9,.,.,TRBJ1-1,CASSVGATTEAFF,TGTGCCAGCAGCGTAGGTGCTACCACTGAAGCTTTCTTT
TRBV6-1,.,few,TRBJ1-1,CASSASGSTEAFF,TGTGCCAGCAGTGCGTCGGGGTCCACTGAAGCTTTCTTT
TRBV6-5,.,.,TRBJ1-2,CASREKNYGYTF,TGTGCCAGCAGAGAGAAGAACTATGGCTACACCTTC
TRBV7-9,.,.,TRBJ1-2,CASSSDTGLNYTF,TGTGCCAGCAGCTCGGATACGGGGCTGAACTACACCTTC
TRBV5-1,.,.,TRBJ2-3,CASSTGLLSTDTQYF,TGCGCCAGCAGCACCGGACTGCTGAGCACAGATACGCAGTATTTT
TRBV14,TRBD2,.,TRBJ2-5,CASSSGLAETQYF,TGTGCCAGCTCCTCTGGACTAGCCGAGACCCAGTACTTC
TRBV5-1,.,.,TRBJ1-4,CASSRGDTENEKLFF,TGCGCCAGCAGCCGCGGGGACACGGAGAATGAAAAACTGTTTTTT
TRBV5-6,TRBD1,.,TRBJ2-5,CATSRDRVEGETQYF,TGTGCCACCTCCCGGGACAGGGTTGAAGGAGAGACCCAGTACTTC
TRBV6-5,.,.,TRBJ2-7,CASSSAGPGEQYF,TGTGCCAGCAGTTCGGCTGGCCCAGGCGAGCAGTACTTC
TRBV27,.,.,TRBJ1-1,CASSLSRGFTEAFF,TGTGCCAGCAGTTTATCGAGGGGGTTCACTGAAGCTTTCTTT
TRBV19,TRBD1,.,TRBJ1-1,CASSVGQGLPEAFF,TGTGCCAGTAGCGTAGGACAGGGGTTACCTGAAGCTTTCTTT
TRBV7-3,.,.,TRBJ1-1,CASSLNPGQGEAFF,TGTGCCAGCAGCCTCAACCCTGGTCAAGGGGAAGCTTTCTTT
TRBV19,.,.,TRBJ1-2,CASRDSRFYSGYTF,TGTGCCAGTAGAGACAGTCGGTTTTATAGCGGCTACACCTTC